Listed below are T cell receptor beta chains from one sample, sequenced in a study of cytotoxic CD8 clonotypes in ibrutinib-treated CLL. Data came from immunoSEQ multiplex PCR; TCRdb stores just in-frame clones and leaves some out. This table holds approximately 10,000 clones, roughly four fifths found once. The sequenced sample was PBMCs, obtained at disease progression, from a patient treated with ibrutinib. Every receptor here comes from a human donor with chronic lymphocytic leukemia. Both conserved end residues are part of each CDR3. Each record gives: CDR3 DNA, CDR3 protein, V gene, J gene, D gene, clone size. D genes are given only for firm matches. Size is omitted from some rows. Given values are once, few, many or a class for expanded clones.

TGTGCCAGCAGCCCCCGGACATACCCTAGAGGTGGCTACACCTTC	CASSPRTYPRGGYTF	TRBV11-2	TRBJ1-2	NA	NA
TGTGCCAGCAGCCTAGCGGGAGAGCAGTACTTC	CASSLAGEQYF	TRBV2	TRBJ2-7	TRBD2	NA
TGCGCCAGCAGCACCAGCGGGTCTAGCACAGATACGCAGTATTTT	CASSTSGSSTDTQYF	TRBV5-1	TRBJ2-3	NA	NA
TGTGCCTGGATGCCGGGACACAACACAGATACGCAGTATTTT	CAWMPGHNTDTQYF	TRBV30	TRBJ2-3	NA	NA
TGTGCCAGTACAACCGGGAAACTCCCTAGAAACACCATATATTTT	CASTTGKLPRNTIYF	TRBV27	TRBJ1-3	NA	NA
TGTGCCAGCAGCCCCGGTATTATCCGGAGCTCGGTCACAGATACGCAGTATTTT	CASSPGIIRSSVTDTQYF	TRBV7-9	TRBJ2-3	NA	NA
TGTGCCAGCAGCCCAAACTACCAAGAGACCCAGTACTTC	CASSPNYQETQYF	TRBV7-3	TRBJ2-5	NA	NA
TGTGCCAGCAGTGTGGGACAGGCCAAAGAATGGGAGCAGTTCTTC	CASSVGQAKEWEQFF	TRBV6-1	TRBJ2-1	TRBD1	NA
TGCGCCAGCAGCTTCGTAGGACAGGCGGATGAAGCTTTCTTT	CASSFVGQADEAFF	TRBV5-1	TRBJ1-1	TRBD1	once
TGCGCCAGCAGCCGAGAAGATTTTGGGGAAAACAGGGTGCCAGGTCTTAACACCATATATTTT	CASSREDFGENRVPGLNTIYF	TRBV4-1	TRBJ1-3	NA	few
TGCAGCGTTGACCGGGGGTACACTGAAGCTTTCTTT	CSVDRGYTEAFF	TRBV29-1	TRBJ1-1	NA	NA
TGTGCCAGCAGCCCGGGGCTAGATTCCTACGAGCAGTACTTC	CASSPGLDSYEQYF	TRBV28	TRBJ2-7	NA	few
TGTGCCAGCAGCTTGGAAGGAGGCTACACCTTC	CASSLEGGYTF	TRBV7-9	TRBJ1-2	NA	once
TGTGCCAGCAGTCCCCGGACAGGTGCGGGGGGCGAGCAGTACTTC	CASSPRTGAGGEQYF	TRBV28	TRBJ2-7	NA	once
TGTGCCAGCAGGATAAGTTTGGGCACAGATACGCAGTATTTT	CASRISLGTDTQYF	TRBV6-5	TRBJ2-3	NA	NA
TGTGCCAGCTCACCAGGGGCCGAGAATCAGCCCCAGCATTTT	CASSPGAENQPQHF	TRBV18	TRBJ1-5	NA	NA
TGCGCCAGCAGCTTGGTTGCGGGAGGGTCCTACGAGCAGTACTTC	CASSLVAGGSYEQYF	TRBV5-1	TRBJ2-7	TRBD2	few
TGTGCCAGCAGTTTAGAGAGGGATCAGCCCCAGCATTTT	CASSLERDQPQHF	TRBV27	TRBJ1-5	NA	NA
TGCGCCAGCAGTGAGCTACAGTCTAATGAAAAACTGTTTTTT	CASSELQSNEKLFF	TRBV10-2	TRBJ1-4	NA	NA
TGTGCCAGCAGTCAATCGCTTAATCAGCCCCAGCATTTT	CASSQSLNQPQHF	TRBV7-9	TRBJ1-5	NA	NA
TGTGCCAGCAGCCAAGTTAATGCCTACGGAGAGACCCAGTACTTC	CASSQVNAYGETQYF	TRBV4-2	TRBJ2-5	NA	NA
TGTGCCAGCAGCCCTGGCGGGAGGGGCTACTACAATGAGCAGTTCTTC	CASSPGGRGYYNEQFF	TRBV11-3	TRBJ2-1	TRBD2	once
TGTGCCAGCAGCACTCGCTCGGGTAGCGGGATCACAGATACGCAGTATTTT	CASSTRSGSGITDTQYF	TRBV11-3	TRBJ2-3	TRBD2	few